These 5 T cell receptor beta chains share one sample of origin, sequenced in a study of cytomegalovirus exposure and HLA in healthy donors. The PCR made use of 60 Vbeta and 13 Jbeta primers. Assay: immunoSEQ multiplex PCR; the TCRdb copy retains only in-frame clones and omits some. Of around 150,000 clones in the sample, approximately 79% were seen once. Specimen: PBMCs. Source of these receptors: a man aged 35 to 55 in good health and CMV-seropositive.

This clone was observed a few times. Different DNA sequences within this sample yield the same CDR3. The gene calls are TRBV6-5 and TRBJ2-2; 7 bases align to TRBD1. This CDR3 spans 15 amino acids. The junction had 4 bases not matched to a gene; V was cut back by 6 bases and J by 0 bases. Germline values: CDR1 MNHEY, CDR2 SVGAGI. The CDR3 reads CASSPGTANTGELFF. CDR3 nucleotide sequence: TGTGCCAGCAGCCCCGGGACAGCGAACACCGGGGAGCTGTTTTTT.

V usage is TRBV4-2 and J usage is TRBJ1-1; tentatively, D is TRBD1 (5 bases). V was pared by 5 bases and J by 1 base, with 11 bases between. The CDR3 consists of 14 residues. The germline CDR1 and CDR2 sequences are LGHNA and YNFKEQ. The CDR3 spells CASSSSGQNTEAFF. CDR3 bases: TGTGCCAGCAGCTCATCAGGACAGAACACTGAAGCTTTCTTT.

The V and J genes are TRBV7-9 and TRBJ1-3; D may be TRBD1 (5 bases). This CDR3 has 14 amino acids. Germline V lookup: CDR1 SEHNR, CDR2 FQNEAQ (reference sequence). V shed 3 bases and J shed 6 bases, with 12 bases lying between them. Here the CDR3 reads CASSFGGVQNTIYF. The DNA of the CDR3 is TGTGCCAGCAGCTTCGGGGGAGTTCAAAACACCATATATTTT. Full variable domain (outside the CDR3, taken from reference TRBV7-9 and TRBJ1-3): DTGVSQNPRHKITKRGQNVTFRCDPISEHNRLYWYRQTLGQGPEFLTYFQNEAQLEKSRLLSDRFSAERPKGSFSTLEIQRTEQGDSAMYLCASSFGGVQNTIYFGEGSWLTVV.

In this sample, this clone turned up a few times. The gene calls are TRBV5-4 and TRBJ2-3; a possible D gene is TRBD2 (7 bases). Germline values: CDR1 SGHNT, CDR2 YYREEE (reference sequence). V lost 4 bases, J lost 1 base, and 16 bases lay in between. The CDR3 length is 16 residues. The CDR3 loop reads CASSIPRGGGTDTQYF. For the CDR3, the DNA is TGTGCCAGCAGCATACCCAGGGGAGGGGGCACAGATACGCAGTATTTT.

This clone was seen just once. The chain uses TRBV5-1 and TRBJ2-3, with a weak D call TRBD1 (5 bases). The CDR3 loop spans 14 amino acids. The V and J ends lost 2 bases and 3 bases respectively, with 10 bases between them. Germline V gene data show CDR1 as SGHRS and CDR2 as YFSETQ. The CDR3 coding sequence is TGCGCCAGCAGCTTAGGGGTTAGAACAGATACGCAGTATTTT. This codes for CASSLGVRTDTQYF.